These 15 T cell receptor beta chains originate from one sample sequenced in a study of shared clonotypes between healthy human individuals. Profiling relied on immunoSEQ multiplex PCR, and the TCRdb table lists in-frame clones only, not all of them. This table has approximately 840,000 clones, just over 95% appearing once. Naive CD8 isolation took CD45RO-negative cells positively selected for CCR7 and excluded terminally differentiated effector memory CD45RA+ cells. The material sequenced was naive CD8+ T cells sorted from blood. The receptors shown here come from a man under 40 in good health.

V usage is TRBV7-8 and J usage is TRBJ2-2, with 10 bases lining up with TRBD2. V dropped 5 bases and J dropped 5; count of bases not matched to a gene: 11. The CDR3 is 17 amino acids. Germline lookup yields CDR1 SGHVS and CDR2 FQNEAQ. CDR3 DNA: TGTGCCAGCAGCCGCCCACTAGCGGGACAAAAAACCGGGGAGCTGTTTTTT. Amino acid sequence: CASSRPLAGQKTGELFF.

In DNA, the CDR3 is TGTGCCAGCAGCTTGGCATACAAGACAGGGTTGGTAGGCAAAAACATTCAGTACTTC. Amino acids: CASSLAYKTGLVGKNIQYF. V is TRBV5-6 and J is TRBJ2-4; 7 positions match TRBD1. There are 19 residues in the CDR3. Germline CDR1 is SGHDT and CDR2 is YYEEEE. Germline trimming cut 0 bases from V and 3 bases from J; bases unmatched to any gene: 15.

This clone appeared a single time. The V and J genes are TRBV27 and TRBJ2-7; D possibly corresponds to TRBD2 (5 bases). This CDR3 spans 17 amino acids. Germline loops: CDR1 MNHEY, CDR2 SMNVEV (reference sequence). The CDR3 DNA sequence: TGTACAACCGGTGGTCTAGCCAGAAATGGAGTGCCCTACGAGCAGTACTTC. The encoded protein is CTTGGLARNGVPYEQYF.

The rearrangement links TRBV7-9 to TRBJ1-3; D may be TRBD1 (6 bases). This CDR3 region has 16 residues. Germline CDR1 is SEHNR and CDR2 is FQNEAQ (reference sequence). Trimming removed 5 bases from V and 4 bases from J, with 18 bases in between. This CDR3 reads CASSPLVQGIGNTIYF. CDR3 nucleotide sequence: TGTGCCAGCAGCCCCCTCGTCCAGGGGATCGGAAACACCATATATTTT.

The V and J genes are TRBV9 and TRBJ2-1; weak D call: TRBD2 (6 bases). Germline assignment: CDR1 SGDLS and CDR2 YYNGEE. This CDR3 contains 10 residues. CDR3 in amino acids: CAAAGNEQFF. The CDR3 DNA follows: TGTGCAGCGGCGGGGAATGAGCAGTTCTTC.

This clone has just one count. This chain connects TRBV6-1 to TRBJ2-1; 12 nucleotides match TRBD1. This CDR3 has 17 residues. With V trimmed by 2 bases and J by 7 bases, 9 bases remained unmatched. Germline V gene sequence: CDR1 MNHNS, CDR2 SASEGT. The CDR3 DNA is TGTGCCAGCAGTGAACTCACCGGGACAGGGGGCAGGAATGAGCAGTTCTTC. It yields the protein CASSELTGTGGRNEQFF.

The chain recombines TRBV2 with TRBJ2-1, with TRBD2 matching 11 bases. V trimming: 6 bases; J trimming: 5 bases; junction bases outside the gene matches: 9. The CDR3 loop spans 16 amino acids. Germline CDR1 and CDR2: SNHLY and FYNNEI. In nucleotides, the CDR3 is TGTGCCAGCAGGATGTCTGGACTAGCGGGTGACAATGAGCAGTTCTTC. It is translated as CASRMSGLAGDNEQFF.

V is TRBV11-2 and J is TRBJ2-7; TRBD1 might be the D (5 bases). CDR1 SGHAT and CDR2 FQNNGV come from the germline V gene. Trimming cost V 1 base and J 5 bases, with 18 bases left between them. This CDR3 is built from 16 residues. CDR3 coding DNA: TGTGCCAGCAGCTTAGTCGTGGGGCTCTCCTACCACGAGCAGTACTTC. This gives the protein CASSLVVGLSYHEQYF.

The V call is TRBV29-1, the J call TRBJ2-1; 8 bases are shared with TRBD2. The CDR3 spans 16 residues. Germline CDR1 is SQVTM and CDR2 is ANQGSEA. Trimming took 0 bases from V and 6 from J; bases not matched to a gene: 10. CDR3 region: CSVEDYGRAEINEQFF. CDR3 coding DNA: TGCAGCGTTGAAGATTACGGGAGGGCCGAAATCAATGAGCAGTTCTTC.

J is TRBJ2-1 and V is TRBV7-3, with TRBD2 matching over 9 bases. The CDR3 length is 17 residues. From germline, CDR1 is SGHTA and CDR2 FQGTGA. V trimming: 1 base; J trimming: 0 bases; junction bases outside the gene matches: 4. In DNA form, the CDR3 reads TGTGCCAGCAGCTTAAAGGCGGGAGGGAACTCCTACAATGAGCAGTTCTTC. This translates into CASSLKAGGNSYNEQFF.

The J gene is TRBJ2-7, the V gene TRBV29-1; the D gene is possibly TRBD2 (8 bases). The CDR3 runs 18 residues. The germline V gene has CDR1 SQVTM and CDR2 ANQGSEA. V lost 5 bases, J lost 3 bases, and 29 bases lay in between. The CDR3 DNA reads as TGCAGCGTTATCGGGACAGCGACACCCGGGACTAGTAGCTACGAGCAGTACTTC. It specifies CSVIGTATPGTSSYEQYF.

The CDR3 DNA reads TGTGCCAGCAGCTTAGCGGGAGGGACGGAGACCCAGTACTTC. It encodes CASSLAGGTETQYF. This rearrangement joins TRBV11-2 to TRBJ2-5; 8 bases align to TRBD2. With V trimmed by 1 base and J by 5 bases, 3 bases remained unmatched. CDR1 and CDR2 (germline): SGHAT, FQNNGV. The CDR3 covers 14 residues.

The chain has TRBV6-9 and TRBJ2-1; D not certain. Germline CDR1 and CDR2: MNHGY and SVAAGI. The CDR3 has 16 residues. Trimming removed 2 bases at V and 3 bases at J, with 14 bases between. CDR3 loop: CASSYEDFRIYNEQFF. The CDR3, as DNA: TGTGCCAGCAGTTATGAAGACTTCCGGATCTACAATGAGCAGTTCTTC.

This clone was counted once. This chain connects TRBV4-2 to TRBJ2-7; a possible D gene is TRBD2 (5 bases). In germline, CDR1 is LGHNA, CDR2 YNFKEQ. CDR3 length: 13 residues. The V end lost 3 bases, the J end lost 6 bases, and 12 bases lay between the germline ends. The CDR3 reads CASSQSASSEQYF. DNA for the CDR3: TGTGCCAGCAGCCAGTCGGCTAGCTCCGAGCAGTACTTC.

This rearrangement joins TRBV2 to TRBJ2-3, with 8 bases matching TRBD1. This CDR3 is built from 15 residues. The V segment lost 7 bases and the J segment 0 bases; nucleotides outside the gene matches: 6. In germline, CDR1 is SNHLY, CDR2 FYNNEI. CDR3 residues: CASIVRTGSTDTQYF. The DNA of the CDR3 is TGTGCCAGCATCGTTAGGACAGGGAGCACAGATACGCAGTATTTT.